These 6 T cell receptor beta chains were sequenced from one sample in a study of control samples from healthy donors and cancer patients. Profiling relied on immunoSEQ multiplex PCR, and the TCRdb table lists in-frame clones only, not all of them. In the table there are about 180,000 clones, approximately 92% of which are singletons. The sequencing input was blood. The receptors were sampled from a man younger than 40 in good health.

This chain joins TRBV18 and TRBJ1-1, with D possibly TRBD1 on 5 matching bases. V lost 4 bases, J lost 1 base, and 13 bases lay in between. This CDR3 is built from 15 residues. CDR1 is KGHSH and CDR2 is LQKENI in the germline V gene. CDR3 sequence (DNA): TGTGCCAGCTCACTCCAGGGTGTACCGAACACTGAAGCTTTCTTT. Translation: CASSLQGVPNTEAFF.

The chain's CDR3 is CASTPSGGPYTGELFF. DNA of the CDR3: TGCGCCAGCACTCCTAGCGGGGGGCCGTACACCGGGGAGCTGTTTTTT. J is TRBJ2-2 and V is TRBV10-1; 11 bases fit TRBD2. CDR1 is WNHNN, CDR2 SYGVQD, per germline (reference sequence). The CDR3 consists of 16 residues. Unmatched junction bases numbered 7, after V lost 7 bases and J lost 3 bases.

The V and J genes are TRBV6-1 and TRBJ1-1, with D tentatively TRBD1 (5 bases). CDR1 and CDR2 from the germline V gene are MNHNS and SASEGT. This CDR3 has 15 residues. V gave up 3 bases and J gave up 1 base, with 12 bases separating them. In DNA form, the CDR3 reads TGTGCCAGCAGTGAGTATGGGGCACCGAACACTGAAGCTTTCTTT. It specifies CASSEYGAPNTEAFF.

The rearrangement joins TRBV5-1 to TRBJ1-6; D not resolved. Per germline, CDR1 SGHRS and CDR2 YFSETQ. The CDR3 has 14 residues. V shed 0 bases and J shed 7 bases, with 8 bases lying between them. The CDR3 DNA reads TGCGCCAGCAGCTTGGAACAGCCCAATTCACCCCTCCACTTT. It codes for CASSLEQPNSPLHF.

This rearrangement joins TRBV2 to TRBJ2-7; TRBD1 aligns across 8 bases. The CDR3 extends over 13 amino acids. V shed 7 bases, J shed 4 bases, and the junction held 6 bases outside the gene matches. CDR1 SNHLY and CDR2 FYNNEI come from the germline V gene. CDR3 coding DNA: TGTGCCAGCACGGACAGGGACGAATACGAGCAGTACTTC. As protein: CASTDRDEYEQYF. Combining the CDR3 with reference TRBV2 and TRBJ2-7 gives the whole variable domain EPEVTQTPSHQVTQMGQEVILRCVPISNHLYFYWYRQILGQKVEFLVSFYNNEISEKSEIFDDQFSVERPDGSNFTLKIRSTKLEDSAMYFCASTDRDEYEQYFGPGTRLTVT.

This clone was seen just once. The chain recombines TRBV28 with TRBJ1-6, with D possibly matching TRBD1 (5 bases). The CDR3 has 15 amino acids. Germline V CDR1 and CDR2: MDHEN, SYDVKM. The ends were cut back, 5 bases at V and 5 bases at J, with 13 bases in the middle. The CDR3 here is CASSRQGGNNSPLHF. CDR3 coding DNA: TGTGCCAGCAGTCGCCAGGGAGGGAATAATTCACCCCTCCACTTT.